Described below is a single T cell receptor beta chain sequence and its context. Germline CDR1 is SGHNT and CDR2 is YYREEE (reference sequence). The CDR3 consists of 14 residues. V lost 4 bases, J lost 2 bases, and 5 bases stayed unmatched. These data belong to a study of OX40 agonist ivuxolimab in advanced cancers. Only in-frame clones appear in the TCRdb table, and some are missing; sequencing was by immunoSEQ multiplex PCR. Here the sample spans tens of thousands of clones, 75% to 90% being singletons. The TCR comes from an adult with an advanced solid tumor such as melanoma, head and neck, liver or kidney cancer. This rearrangement joins TRBV5-4 to TRBJ1-2; 7 bases agree with TRBD1. The material was CD4+ or CD8+ T cells sorted from blood, obtained in a trial of the OX40 agonist ivuxolimab. The CDR3 DNA sequence: TGTGCCAGCAGCCCGGGACAGACGAACTATGGCTACACCTTC. Its translation is CASSPGQTNYGYTF.